This entry is about one T cell receptor beta chain. The antigen it recognizes is unknown. Base qualities are missing; no much larger clone stands one base away. These data come from a study of shared clonotypes between healthy human individuals (dated by TCRdb to about 2020). Concerning the study at large: A few men and a couple of women, aged 18 to 49 years, made up the cohort. For each donor, three plates each were used for CD4 naive and CD4 memory, two plates were used for CD8 naive, and one plate was used for CD8 memory. Blood TCR repertoires of a handful of healthy adults were deeply sequenced to estimate repertoire size and the extent of clonotype sharing between individuals. To increase sequencing depth and limit assay-specific biases, TCR repertoire library preparation and sequencing were carried out by different laboratories using diverse techniques. Per donor, leukapheresis produced somewhere between about 0.8 and 9 billion PBMCs. What the research found in general, with its limitations: Incomplete sequencing was indicated by rarefaction of sorted-subset datasets, despite the large sequencing depth. Around 5.4% of naive CD4, 3% to 4% of naive CD8, about 2.1% of memory CD4, and less than 0.45% of memory CD8 clonotypes were shared across several donors. Compared with non-shared clonotypes, the clonotypes found in all four sorted-subset donors had higher generation probabilities. Pairwise subsampling indicated that sequencing depth was expected to affect the degree of clonotype sharing among donors. Sampling was restricted to blood, and TCR repertoires in tissues likely differ from the TCR repertoires found in blood. The small number of donors limited the genetic and exposure-history diversity represented. Naive subsets generally had larger estimated clonotype richness than memory subsets did.

Healthy HIV-negative adults with no recently reported acute infections or vaccinations were included as donors. All donors were Caucasian adults living in Nashville, Tennessee, USA. CD4+ T cells were enriched by magnetic negative selection; naive cells were then positively selected on CD45RA, and the negative fraction formed the memory subset. Blood was collected by leukapheresis, and PBMCs were isolated by Ficoll-Histopaque density gradient centrifugation and then cryopreserved in liquid nitrogen vapor phase. Purity and quantity of every magnetically sorted T cell population were checked by analytical flow cytometry. From each sorted fraction, genomic DNA was isolated and quantified by UV absorbance on a Nanodrop 2000c. At the junction V is shortened by 4 bases and J by 1 base, with 11 bases in between. CDR1 MNHNS and CDR2 SASEGT are derived from the germline V gene. The CDR3 goes from the cysteine to the phenylalanine over 14 residues. Of all the DNA, just the CDR3 is kept, 42 bases in frame from base 1.

Using the deep immunoSEQ assay, multiplex PCR amplified TCR CDR3 regions from genomic DNA. Extracted genomic DNA from each cell subset was distributed evenly across all wells of several immunoSEQ 96-well plates, and each plate was treated as a replicate. For sorted subsets, around 200 ng genomic DNA, equal to 30,000 to 35,000 T cell genomes, was loaded into each replicate PCR. Purified libraries were quantified with a Qubit 3.0 fluorometer, sized on a Bioanalyzer 2100, and re-quantified with the KAPA Library Quantification kit. A separate single-read 150-cycle Illumina NextSeq 550 flow cell was used to sequence each immunoSEQ 96-well plate. In the original analysis: Because only junctional sequences without quality scores were contained in the immunoSEQ output, filtering matching that applied to full-length reads could not be performed. Sequences were annotated with PyIR, a Python wrapper for IgBLAST v1.9, using IMGT germline references to assign V/J genes and CDR3. Reads were filtered out if the reads had weak V/J assignments (E-value above 1e-6), no CDR3, stop codons, out-of-frame junctions, or ambiguous translated residues. V3J clonotypes were defined as sequences sharing an identical inferred V gene, J gene, and CDR3 amino acid sequence. Percentage overlap between repertoires was computed as shared unique clonotypes divided by the size of the smaller repertoire. Three approaches were used to assess repertoire richness: RTK rarefaction, the Chao1 estimator, and Recon v2.1 estimates of unobserved clonotypes. Generation probabilities were computed with OLGA for all TCRbeta clonotypes obtained by the gDNA method from several donors. The table was pulled from immuneACCESS by TCRdb, which kept in-frame rearrangements only. Such tables lose some clones; where checked, under half of the loss comes from unresolved V genes, and the rest has no known cause. Clonal size and the V and J genes are those of that table, whereas D and trimming came from the DNA. In this sample the table shows roughly 2.2 million clones, just under 95% of which occur a single time. The ten largest clones capture approximately 0.4% of the sample.

The chain is encoded by TRBV6-1 joined to TRBJ2-7, with TRBD1 tentatively as D gene (6 bases match). This TCR was recovered from a man younger than 35 in good health. Some clones in this sample may be carry-over from other donors' samples. What was sequenced was naive CD4+ T cells from PBMCs. Read against the paper, the sample's cell subset or site label means: CD45RA+ positively selected. The CDR3 here reads CASSVEQGSYEQYF. The DNA reads as follows: TGTGCCAGCAGTGTGGAACAGGGATCCTACGAGCAGTACTTC.